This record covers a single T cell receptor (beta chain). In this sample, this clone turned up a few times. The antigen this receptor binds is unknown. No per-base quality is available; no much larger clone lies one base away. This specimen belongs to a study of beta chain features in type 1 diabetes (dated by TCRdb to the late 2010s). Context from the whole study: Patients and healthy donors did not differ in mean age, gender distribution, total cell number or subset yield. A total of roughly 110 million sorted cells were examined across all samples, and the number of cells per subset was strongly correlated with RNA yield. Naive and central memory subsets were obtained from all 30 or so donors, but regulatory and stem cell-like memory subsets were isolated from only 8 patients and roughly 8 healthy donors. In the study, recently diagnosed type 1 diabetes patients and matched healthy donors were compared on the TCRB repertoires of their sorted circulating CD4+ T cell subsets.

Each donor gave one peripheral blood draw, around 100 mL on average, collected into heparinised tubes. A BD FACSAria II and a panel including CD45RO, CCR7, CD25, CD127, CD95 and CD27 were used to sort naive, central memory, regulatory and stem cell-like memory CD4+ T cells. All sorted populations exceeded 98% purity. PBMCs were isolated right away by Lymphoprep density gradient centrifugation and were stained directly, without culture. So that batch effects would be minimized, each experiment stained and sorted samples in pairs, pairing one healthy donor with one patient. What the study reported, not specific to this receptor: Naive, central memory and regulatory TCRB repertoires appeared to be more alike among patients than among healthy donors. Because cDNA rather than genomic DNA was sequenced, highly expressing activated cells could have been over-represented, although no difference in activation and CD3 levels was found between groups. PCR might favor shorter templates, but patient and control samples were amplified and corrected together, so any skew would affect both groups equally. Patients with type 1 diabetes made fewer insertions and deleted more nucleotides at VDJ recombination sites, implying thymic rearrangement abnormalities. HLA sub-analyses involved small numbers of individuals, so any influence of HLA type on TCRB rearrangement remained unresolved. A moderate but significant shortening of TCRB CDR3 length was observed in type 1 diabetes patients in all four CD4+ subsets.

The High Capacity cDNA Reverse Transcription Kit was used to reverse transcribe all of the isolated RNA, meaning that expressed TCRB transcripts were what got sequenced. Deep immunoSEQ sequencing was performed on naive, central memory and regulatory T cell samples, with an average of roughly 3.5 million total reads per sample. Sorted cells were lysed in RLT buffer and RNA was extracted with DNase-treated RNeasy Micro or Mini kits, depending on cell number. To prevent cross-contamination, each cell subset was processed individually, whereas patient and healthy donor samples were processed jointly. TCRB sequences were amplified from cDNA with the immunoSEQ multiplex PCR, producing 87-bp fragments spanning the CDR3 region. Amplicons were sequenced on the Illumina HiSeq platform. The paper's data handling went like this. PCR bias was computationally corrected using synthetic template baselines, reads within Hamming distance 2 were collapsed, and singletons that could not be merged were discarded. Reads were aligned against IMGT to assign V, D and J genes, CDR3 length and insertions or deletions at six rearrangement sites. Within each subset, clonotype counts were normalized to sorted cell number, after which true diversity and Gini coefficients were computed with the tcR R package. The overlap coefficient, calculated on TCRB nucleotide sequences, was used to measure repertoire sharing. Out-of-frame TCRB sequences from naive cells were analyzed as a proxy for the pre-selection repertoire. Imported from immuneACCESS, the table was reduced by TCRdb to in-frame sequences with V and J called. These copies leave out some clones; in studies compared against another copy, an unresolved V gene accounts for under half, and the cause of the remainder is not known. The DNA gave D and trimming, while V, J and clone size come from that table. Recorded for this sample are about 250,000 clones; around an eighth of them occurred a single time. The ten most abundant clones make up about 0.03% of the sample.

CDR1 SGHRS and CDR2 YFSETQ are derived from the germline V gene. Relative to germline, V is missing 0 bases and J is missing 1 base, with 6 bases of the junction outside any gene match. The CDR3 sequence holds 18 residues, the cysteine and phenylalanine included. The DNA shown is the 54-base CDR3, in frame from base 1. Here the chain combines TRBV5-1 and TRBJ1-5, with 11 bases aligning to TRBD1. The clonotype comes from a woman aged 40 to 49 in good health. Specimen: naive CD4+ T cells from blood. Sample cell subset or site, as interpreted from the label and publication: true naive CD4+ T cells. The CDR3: CASSLGTGGPGSNQPQHF. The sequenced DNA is TGCGCCAGCAGCTTGGGGACAGGGGGCCCGGGGAGCAATCAGCCCCAGCATTTT.